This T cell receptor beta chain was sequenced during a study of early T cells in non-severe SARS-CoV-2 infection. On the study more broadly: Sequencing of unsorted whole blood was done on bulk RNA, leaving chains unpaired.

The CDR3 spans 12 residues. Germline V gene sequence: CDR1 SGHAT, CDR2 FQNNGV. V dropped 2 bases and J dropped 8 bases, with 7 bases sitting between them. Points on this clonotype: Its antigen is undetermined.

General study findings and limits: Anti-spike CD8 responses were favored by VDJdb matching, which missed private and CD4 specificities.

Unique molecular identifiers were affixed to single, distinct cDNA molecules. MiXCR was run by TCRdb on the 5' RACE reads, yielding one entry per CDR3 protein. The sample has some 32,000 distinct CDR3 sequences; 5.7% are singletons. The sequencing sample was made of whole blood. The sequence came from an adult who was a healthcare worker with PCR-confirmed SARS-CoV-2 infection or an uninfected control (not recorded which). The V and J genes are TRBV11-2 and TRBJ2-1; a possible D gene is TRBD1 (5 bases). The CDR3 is CASSLQGDEQFF. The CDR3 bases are TGTGCCAGCAGCTTACAGGGCGATGAGCAGTTCTTC.